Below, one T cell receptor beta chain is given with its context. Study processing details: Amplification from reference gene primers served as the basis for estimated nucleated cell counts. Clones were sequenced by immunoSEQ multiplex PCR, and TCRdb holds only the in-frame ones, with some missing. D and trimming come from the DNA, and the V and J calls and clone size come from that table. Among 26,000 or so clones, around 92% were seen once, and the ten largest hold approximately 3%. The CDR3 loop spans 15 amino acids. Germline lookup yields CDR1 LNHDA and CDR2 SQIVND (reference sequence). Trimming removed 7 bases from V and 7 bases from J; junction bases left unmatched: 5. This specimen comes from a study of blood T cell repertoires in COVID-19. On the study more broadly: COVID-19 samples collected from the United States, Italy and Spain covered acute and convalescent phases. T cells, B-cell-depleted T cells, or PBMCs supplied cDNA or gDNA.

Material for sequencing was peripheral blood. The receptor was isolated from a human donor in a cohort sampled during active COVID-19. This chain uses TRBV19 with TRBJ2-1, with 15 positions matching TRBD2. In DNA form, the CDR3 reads TGTGCCAGTATACGGACTAGCGGGGGGGTAAATGAGCAGTTCTTC. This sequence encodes CASIRTSGGVNEQFF.